This is a list of T cell receptor beta chains from one sample in a study of CD8 T cells in ankylosing spondylitis. TCRdb called the 5' RACE reads again in MiXCR, with one record for every CDR3 protein. The table includes 700,000 to 1,000,000 distinct CDR3 sequences, 12% detected once. The specimen was blood, either unsorted or a sorted T cell fraction (not recorded which). The receptors come from a male donor with ankylosing spondylitis. The conserved cysteine and the conserved F or W are not part of the CDR3 here. The order of the fields is V gene, J gene, CDR3 protein.

v_gene: TRBV2; j_gene: TRBJ1-2; CDR3aa: ASSEARNRGESRYT
v_gene: TRBV7-2; j_gene: TRBJ2-3; CDR3aa: ASSGVDTQY
v_gene: TRBV4-3; j_gene: TRBJ2-7; CDR3aa: ASSQAPTGSYEQY
v_gene: TRBV20-1; j_gene: TRBJ2-7; CDR3aa: SASKGKSYEQY
v_gene: TRBV4-3; j_gene: TRBJ1-4; CDR3aa: ASSQSRGGAGEKLF
v_gene: TRBV10-3; j_gene: TRBJ1-3; CDR3aa: AITGTQGNTIY
v_gene: TRBV7-2; j_gene: TRBJ1-1; CDR3aa: ASSLESRAAAF
v_gene: TRBV12-3/TRBV12-4; j_gene: TRBJ1-5; CDR3aa: ASTRRGGQPQH
v_gene: TRBV7-2; j_gene: TRBJ2-1; CDR3aa: ASSRELYNEQF
v_gene: TRBV24-1; j_gene: TRBJ2-1; CDR3aa: ATSDSRQGAVGYNEQF
v_gene: TRBV4-2; j_gene: TRBJ2-3; CDR3aa: ASSQDQGADSTDTQY
v_gene: TRBV27; j_gene: TRBJ1-5; CDR3aa: ASSLWGSRNQPQH
v_gene: TRBV20-1; j_gene: TRBJ1-5; CDR3aa: SADRGGGFNQPQH
v_gene: TRBV29-1; j_gene: TRBJ1-2; CDR3aa: SVVSTGDYGYT
v_gene: TRBV4-3; j_gene: TRBJ1-6; CDR3aa: ASSRDRLAPYNSPLH
v_gene: TRBV20-1; j_gene: TRBJ2-1; CDR3aa: SARVQVHNEQF
v_gene: TRBV12-3/TRBV12-4; j_gene: TRBJ2-3; CDR3aa: ASSLGDYADTQY
v_gene: TRBV5-1; j_gene: TRBJ2-3; CDR3aa: ASSLDTSGTDTQY
v_gene: TRBV27; j_gene: TRBJ2-6; CDR3aa: ASSLASWARFSGANVLT
v_gene: TRBV5-1; j_gene: TRBJ2-2; CDR3aa: ASSLARRADVRTGELF
v_gene: TRBV11-1; j_gene: TRBJ1-1; CDR3aa: ASNLGGASDTEAF
v_gene: TRBV7-9; j_gene: TRBJ2-5; CDR3aa: ASSSVAGGQETQY
v_gene: TRBV18; j_gene: TRBJ1-5; CDR3aa: ASSPSRPSNQPQH
v_gene: TRBV20-1; j_gene: TRBJ2-3; CDR3aa: SAKTGDTQY
v_gene: TRBV20-1; j_gene: TRBJ1-5; CDR3aa: SARPYPGNQPQH
v_gene: TRBV20-1; j_gene: TRBJ2-4; CDR3aa: SAAPSDGGARAKNIQY
v_gene: TRBV28; j_gene: TRBJ2-6; CDR3aa: ASSLIGAGSGANVLT
v_gene: TRBV2; j_gene: TRBJ2-7; CDR3aa: ASTLNPSTSGYEQY
v_gene: TRBV12-3/TRBV12-4; j_gene: TRBJ1-6; CDR3aa: ASRPGQGYNSPLH
v_gene: TRBV7-9; j_gene: TRBJ1-1; CDR3aa: ASSSKDRYTEAF
v_gene: TRBV28; j_gene: TRBJ1-1; CDR3aa: ASSFITGTNTEAF
v_gene: TRBV3-1; j_gene: TRBJ1-1; CDR3aa: ASSQVWGAGNTEAF
v_gene: TRBV19; j_gene: TRBJ2-5; CDR3aa: ATSYGDSQETQY
v_gene: TRBV20-1; j_gene: TRBJ1-5; CDR3aa: SARDPGQGANQPQH
v_gene: TRBV6-2/TRBV6-3; j_gene: TRBJ1-2; CDR3aa: ASSYLGRSSYT
v_gene: TRBV3-1; j_gene: TRBJ1-5; CDR3aa: ASSQTGQPQH
v_gene: TRBV9; j_gene: TRBJ2-5; CDR3aa: ASSVEGWGETQY
v_gene: TRBV6-1; j_gene: TRBJ1-2; CDR3aa: ASSQGSHSRYT
v_gene: TRBV20-1; j_gene: TRBJ2-5; CDR3aa: SAENTGQQETQY
v_gene: TRBV7-2; j_gene: TRBJ2-5; CDR3aa: ASSLDMETQY
v_gene: TRBV4-3; j_gene: TRBJ2-1; CDR3aa: ASSQDPTSGGGEQF
v_gene: TRBV20-1; j_gene: TRBJ2-7; CDR3aa: SARDGRGPLGDEQY
v_gene: TRBV28; j_gene: TRBJ2-7; CDR3aa: ASSISPGQVLTNEQY
v_gene: TRBV7-6; j_gene: TRBJ1-1; CDR3aa: ASSLNPSRGTEAF
v_gene: TRBV12-3/TRBV12-4; j_gene: TRBJ2-7; CDR3aa: ASSDSGSSYEQY
v_gene: TRBV11-3; j_gene: TRBJ2-7; CDR3aa: ASSLDPGQGSYEQY
v_gene: TRBV4-3; j_gene: TRBJ2-2; CDR3aa: ASSQEADFANTGELF
v_gene: TRBV4-3; j_gene: TRBJ2-7; CDR3aa: ASSRQGAAGYEQY
v_gene: TRBV12-3/TRBV12-4; j_gene: TRBJ2-2; CDR3aa: ASSLGLGGTGELF
v_gene: TRBV11-2; j_gene: TRBJ1-2; CDR3aa: ASSSTDTNYGYT
v_gene: TRBV27; j_gene: TRBJ2-1; CDR3aa: ASSFKASGLGQF
v_gene: TRBV20-1; j_gene: TRBJ2-2; CDR3aa: SASFSLVTGELF
v_gene: TRBV12-3/TRBV12-4; j_gene: TRBJ2-5; CDR3aa: ASSLAIGVQETQY
v_gene: TRBV20-1; j_gene: TRBJ1-1; CDR3aa: SASSNKLEAF
v_gene: TRBV4-1; j_gene: TRBJ1-1; CDR3aa: ASSHHGDTEAF